The 2 T cell receptor beta chains below all came from one sample that was sequenced in a study of blood T cell repertoires in COVID-19. Profiled with immunoSEQ multiplex PCR; TCRdb holds only in-frame clones, not every one. The sample holds some 150,000 clones, 84% seen once. Sequenced: peripheral blood. The receptors stem from a man in his sixties or seventies with acute or convalescent COVID-19.

The CDR3 loop reads CASSRRGGESSPLHF. The CDR3 DNA reads as TGCGCCAGCAGCCGGAGGGGGGGAGAGAGTTCACCCCTCCACTTT. The chain carries TRBV5-1 and TRBJ1-6; a weak D match, TRBD1 (6 bases). V was clipped by 4 bases and J by 9 bases, with 17 bases between them. Germline V gives CDR1 SGHRS, CDR2 YFSETQ. The CDR3 covers 15 residues.

This clone occurred once. The CDR3 region has the DNA TGTGCCAGCAGCGTCCTAGCGGGAGGCCCCGGGGAGCTGTTTTTT. This translates into CASSVLAGGPGELFF. The rearrangement joins TRBV9 to TRBJ2-2; TRBD2 matches at 11 bases. Germline-derived CDR1 and CDR2 are SGDLS and YYNGEE. V lost 2 bases and J lost 6; bases outside the gene matches: 3. This CDR3 has 15 amino acids.